The source of this T cell receptor beta chain is a study of a mutant IDH1 vaccine in newly diagnosed glioma. Overall study findings and caveats: Across multiple MHC alleles, 93.3% of patients had vaccine-induced responses.

The time point denotes: week 35, safety follow-up. Vaccination comprised doses that each held 300 ug of mutant IDH1 20-mer peptide, plus topical imiquimod. Sequenced by immunoSEQ multiplex PCR; TCRdb stores in-frame clones only, minus some. The sample holds tens of thousands of clones; approximately 92% are singletons and the top ten take 2% to 2.5%. On this clone itself: The antigen is unknown.

CDR1 is SGHTA, CDR2 FQGNSA, per germline. This CDR3 region has 15 residues. V shed 6 bases and J 4 bases; nucleotides not matched to a gene: 7. Here the sequenced sample was PBMCs, taken from a glioma patient whose treatment included an IDH1 peptide vaccine. The receptor's source is a man in his fifties or sixties with glioma. This chain uses TRBV7-2 with TRBJ2-2, with 8 bases identical to TRBD1. CDR3: CASRLDRVGTGELFF. The DNA for the CDR3 is TGTGCCAGCAGACTGGACAGGGTGGGCACCGGGGAGCTGTTTTTT.